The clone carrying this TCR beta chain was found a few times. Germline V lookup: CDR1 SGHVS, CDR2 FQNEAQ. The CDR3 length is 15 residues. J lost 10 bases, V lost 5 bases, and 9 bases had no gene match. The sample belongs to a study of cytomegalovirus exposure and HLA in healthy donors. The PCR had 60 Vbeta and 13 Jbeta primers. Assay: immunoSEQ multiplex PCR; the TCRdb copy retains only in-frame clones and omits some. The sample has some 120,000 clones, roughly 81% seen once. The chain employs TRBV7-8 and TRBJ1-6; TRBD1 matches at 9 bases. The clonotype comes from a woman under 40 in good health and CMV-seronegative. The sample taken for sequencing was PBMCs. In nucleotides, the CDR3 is TGTGCCAGCAGCCTTAACAGGGGGCTAGGATCACCCCTCCACTTT. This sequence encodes CASSLNRGLGSPLHF.